The rows below give T cell receptor beta chains drawn from one sample of a study of blood T cell repertoires in COVID-19. Profiling relied on immunoSEQ multiplex PCR, and the TCRdb table lists in-frame clones only, not all of them. The sample holds hundreds of thousands of clones, about four fifths seen once. Sequenced input: peripheral blood. These receptors were collected from a woman of 80 years or more with acute or convalescent COVID-19. The CDR3 runs from the conserved cysteine through the conserved F or W. Fields, in order: clone size, D gene, V gene, J gene, CDR3 length, CDR3 DNA, CDR3 protein. A D gene is named only where the DNA matches it firmly. Where a row states a size, it is once, few, many or the class of an expanded clone; other rows omit it.

>NA|TRBD1|TRBV28|TRBJ1-5|16
TGTGCCAGCAGTACCGGGACAGGGGTCCGGGGTCAGCCCCAGCATTTT
CASSTGTGVRGQPQHF
>once|NA|TRBV7-2|TRBJ2-3|18
TGTGCCAGCAGCTTAAGGGGGGGGAGCGGGGCTAGCACAGATACGCAGTATTTT
CASSLRGGSGASTDTQYF
>NA|TRBD2|TRBV30|TRBJ2-1|17
TGTGCCTGGAGTGTACGCAGAGGGCTAGCGGGACTCAATGAGCAGTTCTTC
CAWSVRRGLAGLNEQFF
>NA|TRBD1|TRBV7-2|TRBJ2-2|16
TGTGCCAGCAGCGTCAGGGACAGGGGGAACACCGGGGAGCTGTTTTTT
CASSVRDRGNTGELFF
>NA|NA|TRBV28|TRBJ1-2|13
TGTGCCAGCAGGATAGACAGTAACTATGGCTACACCTTC
CASRIDSNYGYTF
>NA|NA|TRBV12-3/TRBV12-4|TRBJ1-2|13
TGTGCCAGCAGTTTTCGGCGGAACTATGGCTACACCTTC
CASSFRRNYGYTF
>few|NA|TRBV5-1|TRBJ2-1|12
TGCGCCAGCAGCTTGTCCAACAATGAGCAGTTCTTC
CASSLSNNEQFF
>NA|NA|TRBV7-9|TRBJ2-7|14
TGTGCCAGCAGCTTAGGTACGGGGACTGGCGAGCAGTACTTC
CASSLGTGTGEQYF
>NA|NA|TRBV6-4|TRBJ1-6|15
TGTGCCAGCAGTGCCGTTCGGGGGGGCAATTCACCCCTCCACTTT
CASSAVRGGNSPLHF
>NA|NA|TRBV6-5|TRBJ1-5|13
TGTGCCAGTACGGACATTAGCAATCAGCCCCAGCATTTT
CASTDISNQPQHF
>NA|NA|TRBV7-2|TRBJ1-5|15
TGTGCCAGCAGCCCAGTCTACGGGGACAATCAGCCCCAGCATTTT
CASSPVYGDNQPQHF
>NA|NA|TRBV2|TRBJ2-2|15
TGTGCCAGCAACCCTGTGGCTCCCAAGACCGGGGAGCTGTTTTTT
CASNPVAPKTGELFF
>NA|NA|TRBV30|TRBJ1-1|13
TGTGCCTGGACAGGGCCGATGAACACTGAAGCTTTCTTT
CAWTGPMNTEAFF
>NA|NA|TRBV30|TRBJ2-2|14
TGTGCCTGGAGTGGAGGACACAACACCGGGGAGCTGTTTTTT
CAWSGGHNTGELFF
>once|TRBD1|TRBV3-1/TRBV3-2|TRBJ2-1|15
TGTGCCAGCAGCCGGGCGGGACAGGGGCGCGATGAGCAGTTCTTC
CASSRAGQGRDEQFF
>NA|TRBD1|TRBV2|TRBJ2-5|16
TGTGCCAGCAGTGTGACAGGGGGCGCGATGCGAGAGACCCAGTACTTC
CASSVTGGAMRETQYF
>NA|TRBD1|TRBV25-1|TRBJ2-2|16
TGTGCCAGCCATCCCGGGGACAGGTCGGACACCGGGGAGCTGTTTTTT
CASHPGDRSDTGELFF
>few|TRBD1|TRBV5-6|TRBJ1-2|13
TGTGCCAGCAGCTTAGGACAGGGTGATGGCTACACCTTC
CASSLGQGDGYTF
>NA|NA|TRBV19|TRBJ2-4|16
TGTGCCAGTAGTATTGGCGAGGGCGCAGCCAAAAACATTCAGTACTTC
CASSIGEGAAKNIQYF
>NA|NA|TRBV5-4|TRBJ2-5|15
TGTGCCAGCAGCTTGGTTTTAGGGGGCCAAGAGACCCAGTACTTC
CASSLVLGGQETQYF
>NA|TRBD1|TRBV18|TRBJ1-6|14
TGTGCCAGCTCACCACCGACAGGGAATTCACCCCTCCACTTT
CASSPPTGNSPLHF
>NA|NA|TRBV27|TRBJ1-4|15
TGTGCCAGCATGAGTTTAGGGGCAACTAATGAAAAACTGTTTTTT
CASMSLGATNEKLFF
>once|NA|TRBV5-1|TRBJ1-2|17
TGCGCCAGCAGCTTGTGGGGAAGGACGGACTTTAACTATGGCTACACCTTC
CASSLWGRTDFNYGYTF
>NA|NA|TRBV3-1/TRBV3-2|TRBJ1-4|14
TGTGCCAGCAGCCAACTGCAGACTAATGAAAAACTGTTTTTT
CASSQLQTNEKLFF
>NA|NA|TRBV5-1|TRBJ2-5|14
TGCGCCAGCAGCTTGCAAGCGCCGGGAGAGACCCAGTACTTC
CASSLQAPGETQYF
>NA|NA|TRBV19|TRBJ1-3|12
TGTGCCAGTAGTATGTTAGAAAACACCATATATTTT
CASSMLENTIYF
>NA|TRBD2|TRBV3-1/TRBV3-2|TRBJ2-1|15
TGTGCCAGCAGCTTGCGACTAGCGGGAGGGGATGAGCAGTTCTTC
CASSLRLAGGDEQFF
>NA|NA|TRBV11-2|TRBJ1-4|13
TGTGCCAGCAGCTTAGATTGGGAGGGCACACTGTTTTTT
CASSLDWEGTLFF
>NA|NA|TRBV6-5|TRBJ1-5|15
TGTGCCAGCAGCGCCATTACAGGGAGCAATCAGCCCCAGCATTTT
CASSAITGSNQPQHF
>NA|TRBD1|TRBV7-8|TRBJ1-6|17
TGTGCCAGCAGCGAAGGGACAGCGGCCTACTATAATTCACCCCTCCACTTT
CASSEGTAAYYNSPLHF
>NA|TRBD1|TRBV4-1|TRBJ1-2|18
TGCGCCAGCAGCCAAGACCGATTACCAGACAGGGGCGGTCGTGGCTACACCTTC
CASSQDRLPDRGGRGYTF
>NA|NA|TRBV6-2/TRBV6-3|TRBJ1-5|15
TGTGCCAGCAGTTACACAGGGAATAGCAATCAGCCCCAGCATTTT
CASSYTGNSNQPQHF
>NA|NA|TRBV7-8|TRBJ1-4|12
TGTGCCAGCAGTTTACTTAATGAAAAACTGTTTTTT
CASSLLNEKLFF
>NA|TRBD1|TRBV29-1|TRBJ2-7|13
TGCAGCGTGTCCCGGACAGGGAGCTACGAGCAGTACTTC
CSVSRTGSYEQYF
>NA|NA|TRBV7-9|TRBJ2-2|16
TGTGCCAGCAGATACGACCTGGACAGACACACCGGGGAGCTGTTTTTT
CASRYDLDRHTGELFF
>NA|NA|TRBV6-5|TRBJ2-7|14
TGTGCCATCGGGGGTTCGGGATCGACCTACGAGCAGTACTTC
CAIGGSGSTYEQYF
>NA|NA|TRBV5-4|TRBJ1-1|15
TGTGCCAGCAGCTTGGCACAGGGACGGAACACTGAAGCTTTCTTT
CASSLAQGRNTEAFF
>few|NA|TRBV12-3/TRBV12-4|TRBJ1-1|13
TGTGCCAGCAGTTGGACAGAAAACACTGAAGCTTTCTTT
CASSWTENTEAFF
>NA|NA|TRBV6-2/TRBV6-3|TRBJ2-2|13
TGTGCCAGCAGTGATGGGCGGGCCGGGGAGCTGTTTTTT
CASSDGRAGELFF
>few|TRBD1|TRBV30|TRBJ2-5|14
TGTGCCTGGAGTACGACAGGGTGGGGGGAGACCCAGTACTTC
CAWSTTGWGETQYF
>NA|TRBD2|TRBV28|TRBJ2-4|19
TGTGCCAGCAGCCCCGCGGGGTGGACCCCCGGGACTAGGGCGGTCATTCAGTACTTC
CASSPAGWTPGTRAVIQYF
>NA|NA|TRBV10-3|TRBJ1-2|13
TGTGCCATCAGTGAGTTCCAGGAGGGCGGCTACACCTTC
CAISEFQEGGYTF
>NA|NA|TRBV2|TRBJ2-5|12
TGTGCCAGCAGTGACAGCGGACTGGCCCAGTACTTC
CASSDSGLAQYF
>NA|TRBD1|TRBV15|TRBJ2-3|16
TGTGCCACCAGCAGAGGCTGGACAGGTGGCGCAGATACGCAGTATTTT
CATSRGWTGGADTQYF
>few|TRBD2|TRBV5-1|TRBJ2-7|13
TGCGCCAGCAGCTTGGCGACTAGCGGCGAGCAGTACTTC
CASSLATSGEQYF
>once|TRBD2|TRBV19|TRBJ2-5|16
TGTGCCAGTAGTATAATTTCTGGGACTAGCCACGAGACCCAGTACTTC
CASSIISGTSHETQYF
>NA|TRBD2|TRBV7-3|TRBJ2-1|17
TGTGCCAGCAGCTTAACTTCAATAGCGGGACCCCTCAATGAGCAGTTCTTC
CASSLTSIAGPLNEQFF
>NA|NA|TRBV7-9|TRBJ1-1|15
TGTGCCAGCAGCAGAAACAGACAGGTGAACACTGAAGCTTTCTTT
CASSRNRQVNTEAFF
>few|NA|TRBV3-1/TRBV3-2|TRBJ2-5|16
TGTGCCAGCAGCCAAGATCCGGGTGGTGGCCAAGAGACCCAGTACTTC
CASSQDPGGGQETQYF
>NA|TRBD2|TRBV6-5|TRBJ2-7|12
TGTGCCAGCCGCGAATGGGAGGGGGAGCAGTACTTC
CASREWEGEQYF
>once|NA|TRBV7-3|TRBJ2-3|15
TGTGCCAGCAGCTTACTAGCATCCGGGACAGATACGCAGTATTTT
CASSLLASGTDTQYF
>NA|TRBD1|TRBV25-1|TRBJ1-1|13
TGTGCCAGCAGCCTGACAGGGTACACTGAAGCTTTCTTT
CASSLTGYTEAFF
>NA|TRBD2|TRBV2|TRBJ2-7|15
TGTGCCAGCAAGGTACAGGCTAGCGGGGGCTACGAGCAGTACTTC
CASKVQASGGYEQYF
>NA|TRBD1|TRBV7-3|TRBJ2-2|14
TGTGCCAGCAGCCCACGACGGGACAGTTTAGAGCTGTTTTTT
CASSPRRDSLELFF
>NA|NA|TRBV28|TRBJ1-5|11
TGTGCCAGCAGGACCTCAGGGATCCAGCATTTT
CASRTSGIQHF
>NA|TRBD1|TRBV2|TRBJ1-6|15
TGTGCCAGCAGTGAGGGGCAGGGGGGAATTTCACCCCTCCACTTT
CASSEGQGGISPLHF
>NA|NA|TRBV3-1/TRBV3-2|TRBJ2-1|15
TGTGCCAGCAGCCAAGGGGCTGGGGGGTACAATGAGCAGTTCTTC
CASSQGAGGYNEQFF
>NA|NA|TRBV7-2|TRBJ1-2|15
TGTGCCAGCAGCTTAGCCACGGCAGGGTCCGGAGGCTACACCTTC
CASSLATAGSGGYTF
>NA|TRBD1|TRBV29-1|TRBJ1-1|13
TGCAGCGGGAGACCGACAGGGGAAGGGGTAGCTTTCTTT
CSGRPTGEGVAFF
>NA|NA|TRBV27|TRBJ1-5|15
TGTGCCAGCAGTTCCAGGGTTCAGAGCAATCAGCCCCAGCATTTT
CASSSRVQSNQPQHF